Detailed here is one T cell receptor (beta chain). This sample is drawn from a study of blood T cell repertoires in COVID-19. Looking at the study overall: Nucleic acid was either cDNA or gDNA, and it came from T cells, B-cell-depleted T cells, or PBMCs.

Per the study methods: The assay estimated nucleated cells by amplifying reference gene primers. Clones were sequenced by immunoSEQ multiplex PCR, and TCRdb holds only the in-frame ones, with some missing. The DNA was the basis for D and trimming; V, J and clone size are from that table. This table holds roughly 260,000 clones, 83% found once. CDR3 size: 12 residues. V was pared by 6 bases and J by 6 bases, with 6 bases of the junction left unmatched. CDR1 and CDR2 (germline): SQVTM, ANQGSEA. This clonotype was sampled from a middle-aged woman who had been exposed to COVID-19. Sequenced: PBMCs or T cells enriched from blood (not recorded which). This chain connects TRBV29-1 to TRBJ1-1, with 8 bases fitting TRBD1. CDR3 in DNA: TGCAGCGTCGCCGGACAGGGCTCTGAAGCTTTCTTT. This codes for CSVAGQGSEAFF.